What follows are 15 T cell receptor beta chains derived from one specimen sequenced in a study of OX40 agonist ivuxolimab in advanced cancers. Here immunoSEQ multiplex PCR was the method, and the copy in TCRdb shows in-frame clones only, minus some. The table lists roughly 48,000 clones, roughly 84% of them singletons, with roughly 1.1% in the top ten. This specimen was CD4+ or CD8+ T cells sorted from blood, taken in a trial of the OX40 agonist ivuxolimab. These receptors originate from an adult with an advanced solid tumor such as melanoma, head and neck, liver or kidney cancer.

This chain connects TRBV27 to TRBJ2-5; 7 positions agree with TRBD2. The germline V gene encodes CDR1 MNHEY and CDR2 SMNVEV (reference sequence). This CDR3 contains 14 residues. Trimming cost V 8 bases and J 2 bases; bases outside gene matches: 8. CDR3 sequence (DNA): TGTGCCAGCTCCCGGGACTATTCGCAAGAGACCCAGTACTTC. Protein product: CASSRDYSQETQYF.

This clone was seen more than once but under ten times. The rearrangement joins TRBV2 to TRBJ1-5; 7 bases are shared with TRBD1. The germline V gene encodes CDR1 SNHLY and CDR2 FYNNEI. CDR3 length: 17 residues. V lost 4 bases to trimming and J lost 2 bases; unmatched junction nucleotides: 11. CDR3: CASSGGQPGSGNQPQHF. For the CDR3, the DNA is TGTGCCAGCAGTGGGGGACAGCCTGGTAGTGGCAATCAGCCCCAGCATTTT.

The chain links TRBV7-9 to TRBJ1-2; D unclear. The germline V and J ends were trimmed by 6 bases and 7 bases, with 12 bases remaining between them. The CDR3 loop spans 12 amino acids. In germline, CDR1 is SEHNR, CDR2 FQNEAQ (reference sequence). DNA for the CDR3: TGTGCCAGCAGGATGGTGGGTCGTGGCTACACCTTC. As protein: CASRMVGRGYTF.

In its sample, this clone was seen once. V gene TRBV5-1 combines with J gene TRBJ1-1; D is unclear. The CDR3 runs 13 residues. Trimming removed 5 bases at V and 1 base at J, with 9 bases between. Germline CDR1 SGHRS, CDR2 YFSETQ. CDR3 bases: TGCGCCAGCAGGGAACAACCGAACACTGAAGCTTTCTTT. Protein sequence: CASREQPNTEAFF.

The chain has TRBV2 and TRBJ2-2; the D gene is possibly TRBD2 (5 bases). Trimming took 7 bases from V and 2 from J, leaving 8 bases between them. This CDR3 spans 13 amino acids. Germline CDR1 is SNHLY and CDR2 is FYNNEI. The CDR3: CASKAVNTGELFF. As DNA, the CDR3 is TGTGCCAGCAAAGCGGTAAACACCGGGGAGCTGTTTTTT.

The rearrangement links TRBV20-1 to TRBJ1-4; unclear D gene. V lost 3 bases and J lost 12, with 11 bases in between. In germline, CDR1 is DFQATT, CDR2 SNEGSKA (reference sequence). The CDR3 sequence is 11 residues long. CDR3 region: CSARAPYELFF. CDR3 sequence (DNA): TGCAGTGCTAGGGCCCCCTACGAACTGTTTTTT.

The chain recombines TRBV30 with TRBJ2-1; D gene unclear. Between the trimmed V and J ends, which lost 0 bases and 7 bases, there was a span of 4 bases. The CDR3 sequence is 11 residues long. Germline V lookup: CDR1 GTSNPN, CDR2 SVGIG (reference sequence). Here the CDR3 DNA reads TGTGCCTGGAGTGTAATGAATGAGCAGTTCTTC. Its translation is CAWSVMNEQFF. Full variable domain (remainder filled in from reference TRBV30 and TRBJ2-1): SQTIHQWPATLVQPVGSPLSLECTVEGTSNPNLYWYRQAAGRGLQLLFYSVGIGQISSEVPQNLSASRPQDRQFILSSKKLLLSDSGFYLCAWSVMNEQFFGPGTRLTVL.

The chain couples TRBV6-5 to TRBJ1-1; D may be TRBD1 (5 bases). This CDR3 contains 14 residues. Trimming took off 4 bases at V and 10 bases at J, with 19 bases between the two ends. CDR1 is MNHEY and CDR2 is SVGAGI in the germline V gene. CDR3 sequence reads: CASSFQGGSLVAFF. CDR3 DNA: TGTGCCAGCAGTTTCCAGGGTGGGTCTCTAGTAGCTTTCTTT.

The CDR3 reads CAISENVGELFF. The CDR3 region has the DNA TGTGCCATCAGTGAAAACGTCGGGGAGCTGTTTTTT. V is TRBV10-3 and J is TRBJ2-2; no definite D call. Germline assignment: CDR1 ENHRY and CDR2 SYGVKD. Trimming removed 3 bases at V and 7 bases at J, with 6 bases between. This CDR3 is 12 amino acids long.

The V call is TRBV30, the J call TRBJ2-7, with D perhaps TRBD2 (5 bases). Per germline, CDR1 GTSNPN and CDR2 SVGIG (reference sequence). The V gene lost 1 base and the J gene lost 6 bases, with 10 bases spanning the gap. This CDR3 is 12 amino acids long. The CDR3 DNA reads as TGTGCCTGGAGTGAACTGGGAGTCGAGCAGTACTTC. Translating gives CAWSELGVEQYF.

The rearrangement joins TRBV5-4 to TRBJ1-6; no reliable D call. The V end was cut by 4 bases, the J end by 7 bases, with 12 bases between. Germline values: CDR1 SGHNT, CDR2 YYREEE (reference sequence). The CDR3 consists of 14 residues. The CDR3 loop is CASSKGPENSPLHF. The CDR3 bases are TGTGCCAGCAGCAAGGGCCCTGAAAATTCACCCCTCCACTTT.

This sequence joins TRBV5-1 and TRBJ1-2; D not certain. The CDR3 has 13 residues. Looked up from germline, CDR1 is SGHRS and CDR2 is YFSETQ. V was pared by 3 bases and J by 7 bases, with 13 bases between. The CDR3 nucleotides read TGCGCCAGCAGCTCCATTCGTCGACCTGGCTACACCTTC. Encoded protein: CASSSIRRPGYTF.

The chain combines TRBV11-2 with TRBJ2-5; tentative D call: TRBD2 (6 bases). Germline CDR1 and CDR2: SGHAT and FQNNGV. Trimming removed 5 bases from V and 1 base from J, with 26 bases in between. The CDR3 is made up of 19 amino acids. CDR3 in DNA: TGTGCCAGCAGCGAGAGAGGGAACGGGGGAGGTGGGGTCCAAGAGACCCAGTACTTC. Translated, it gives CASSERGNGGGGVQETQYF.

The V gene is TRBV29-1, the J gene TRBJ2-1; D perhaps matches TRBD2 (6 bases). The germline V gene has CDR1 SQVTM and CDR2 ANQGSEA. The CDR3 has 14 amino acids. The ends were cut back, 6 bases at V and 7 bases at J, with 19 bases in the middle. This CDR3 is CSVGGLDIRNEQFF. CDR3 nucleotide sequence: TGCAGCGTGGGGGGACTGGACATTAGAAATGAGCAGTTCTTC.

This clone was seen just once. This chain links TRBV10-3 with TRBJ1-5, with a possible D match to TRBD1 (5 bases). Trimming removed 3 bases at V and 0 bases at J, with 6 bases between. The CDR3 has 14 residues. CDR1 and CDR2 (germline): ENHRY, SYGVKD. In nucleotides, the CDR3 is TGTGCCATCAGTGACAGGGATAGCAATCAGCCCCAGCATTTT. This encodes CAISDRDSNQPQHF.